This T cell receptor (beta chain) was obtained from a study of blood T cell repertoires in COVID-19. Overall study: The study drew acute and convalescent COVID-19 samples from the United States, Italy and Spain. Nucleic acid was either cDNA or gDNA, and it came from T cells, B-cell-depleted T cells, or PBMCs.

This clone was seen a handful of times. Seattle-derived patients entered the study during active infection and were followed longitudinally. Assay: immunoSEQ multiplex PCR; the TCRdb copy retains only in-frame clones and omits some. The sample yields about 350,000 clones, around nine tenths seen once. Germline trimming cut 1 base from V and 6 bases from J; bases unmatched to any gene: 4. The CDR3 runs to 16 residues. Germline loops: CDR1 LGHNA, CDR2 YNFKEQ. The sequence was obtained from a woman aged 55-69 years with COVID-19, enrolled during active disease. The sequenced material came from peripheral blood. The rearrangement uses TRBV4-2 and TRBJ2-2, with 11 bases matching TRBD2. This chain's CDR3 is CASSQVATSGAGELFF. CDR3 coding DNA: TGTGCCAGCAGCCAAGTTGCGACTAGCGGGGCCGGGGAGCTGTTTTTT.